The next 14 T cell receptor beta chains were all read from a single sample in a study of blood T cell repertoires in COVID-19. The method was immunoSEQ multiplex PCR; TCRdb's version includes in-frame clones alone and lacks a portion of them. The table records approximately 140,000 clones, 84% of them present only once. Sample: PBMCs or T cells enriched from blood (not recorded which). These receptors were obtained from a woman aged 45 to 65 who had been exposed to COVID-19.

The genes are TRBV14 and TRBJ2-2; TRBD1 matches 9 bases. Unmatched junction bases numbered 8, after V lost 4 bases and J lost 5 bases. The CDR3 is made up of 16 amino acids. CDR1 and CDR2 from the germline V gene are SGHDN and FVKESK. The DNA of the CDR3 is TGTGCCAGCAGCCCGATCGGGACAGGGAATACCGGGGAGCTGTTTTTT. Amino acid sequence: CASSPIGTGNTGELFF.

This chain links TRBV6-5 with TRBJ2-1; the D gene is possibly TRBD1 (5 bases). The CDR3 has 13 residues. Deletions cut 5 bases from V and 6 bases from J, with 11 bases between. Germline CDR1 MNHEY, CDR2 SVGAGI. CDR3 in amino acids: CASSTLGPNEQFF. In DNA, the CDR3 is TGTGCCAGCAGTACCTTGGGGCCCAATGAGCAGTTCTTC.

The CDR3 sequence: CASSGETQYF. Here the CDR3 DNA reads TGTGCCAGCAGCGGAGAGACCCAGTACTTC. The chain uses TRBV6-5 and TRBJ2-5, with D unclear. The CDR3 has 10 amino acids. The V gene lost 6 bases and the J gene lost 4 bases, with 3 bases spanning the gap. Germline CDR1 and CDR2: MNHEY and SVGAGI.

This rearrangement joins TRBV7-6 to TRBJ1-1; D remains unclear. With 5 bases removed from V and 1 base from J, the gap between germline ends came to 11 bases. Germline loops: CDR1 SGHVS, CDR2 FNYEAQ. The CDR3 covers 14 residues. The CDR3 protein is CASSPLTGNTEAFF. CDR3 coding DNA: TGTGCCAGCAGCCCCCTTACGGGGAACACTGAAGCTTTCTTT.

The gene calls are TRBV28 and TRBJ1-2; D possibly corresponds to TRBD1 (5 bases). Between the trimmed V and J ends, which lost 6 bases and 0 bases, there was a span of 17 bases. The CDR3 length is 16 residues. From germline, CDR1 is MDHEN and CDR2 SYDVKM. The CDR3 spells CASSWNPDSTNYGYTF. CDR3 bases: TGTGCCAGCAGCTGGAATCCCGACAGCACTAACTATGGCTACACCTTC.

The chain carries TRBV7-2 and TRBJ1-1, with D possibly being TRBD1 (5 bases). V lost 2 bases to trimming and J lost 4 bases, with 23 bases between them. The CDR3 length is 18 residues. Looked up from germline, CDR1 is SGHTA and CDR2 is FQGNSA. CDR3 amino acids: CASSLSGRTILGGTEAFF. The CDR3 nucleotides are TGTGCCAGCAGCTTATCGGGGCGAACCATTTTGGGGGGCACTGAAGCTTTCTTT. The full variable domain, completed using reference TRBV7-2 and TRBJ1-1, is GAGVSQSPSNKVTEKGKDVELRCDPISGHTALYWYRQSLGQGLEFLIYFQGNSAPDKSGLPSDRFSAERTGGSVSTLTIQRTQQEDSAVYLCASSLSGRTILGGTEAFFGQGTRLTVV.

The CDR3 DNA reads as TGTGCCAGCAGCCGTCCTGGAACCCCGGGTGGAAACACCATATATTTT. Protein product: CASSRPGTPGGNTIYF. The J gene is TRBJ1-3, the V gene TRBV5-6; D unclear. Germline V gene data show CDR1 as SGHDT and CDR2 as YYEEEE. Trimming pared 4 bases from V and 3 bases from J, leaving 17 bases between. The CDR3 is made up of 16 amino acids.

This clone occurred a few times. This rearrangement joins TRBV7-9 to TRBJ1-3; a possible D gene is TRBD1 (5 bases). V was cut by 7 bases and J by 4 bases, with 17 bases left in between. CDR1 and CDR2 (germline): SEHNR, FQNEAQ (reference sequence). CDR3 length: 15 residues. CDR3 DNA sequence: TGTGCCAGCACCCCGTGGGGGGGAGAGGGAAACACCATATATTTT. It codes for CASTPWGGEGNTIYF.

V and J are TRBV4-1 and TRBJ2-2; D gene ambiguous. Trimming left V 10 bases short and J 8 bases short, with 20 bases between. Per germline, CDR1 MGHRA and CDR2 YSYEKL. The CDR3 totals 14 residues. This CDR3 reads CATSLTPVLGELFF. The CDR3 coding sequence is TGCGCCACCTCTCTTACCCCGGTGCTGGGGGAGCTGTTTTTT.

The CDR3 loop reads CSVEGLRGADEQFF. The DNA for the CDR3 is TGCAGCGTTGAAGGGTTGCGGGGGGCAGATGAGCAGTTCTTC. The gene calls are TRBV29-1 and TRBJ2-1; 8 bases fit TRBD2. There are 14 residues in the CDR3. V gave up 1 base and J gave up 8 bases; unmatched junction bases: 7. CDR1 SQVTM and CDR2 ANQGSEA come from the germline V gene.

The chain combines TRBV7-6 with TRBJ2-5, with 12 bases lining up with TRBD1. V shed 0 bases and J 5 bases; nucleotides not matched to a gene: 7. This CDR3 has 17 residues. The germline V gene has CDR1 SGHVS and CDR2 FNYEAQ. CDR3 region: CASSLARGTGGMETQYF. CDR3 in DNA: TGTGCCAGCAGCTTAGCTCGGGGGACAGGGGGCATGGAGACCCAGTACTTC.

The chain recombines TRBV5-6 with TRBJ2-2; 8 bases match TRBD1. CDR3 length: 17 residues. With 0 bases clipped from V and 5 bases from J, the junction kept 9 bases outside the gene matches. The germline gives CDR1 SGHDT, CDR2 YYEEEE. This chain's CDR3 is CASSLGRGQGMTGELFF. DNA of the CDR3: TGTGCCAGCAGCTTGGGGCGAGGACAGGGTATGACCGGGGAGCTGTTTTTT.

The chain has TRBV5-5 and TRBJ1-5; D might be TRBD1 (6 bases). This CDR3 comprises 14 residues. V was shortened by 5 bases and J by 1 base, with 10 bases between the two germline ends. Per germline, CDR1 SGHKS and CDR2 YYEKEE (reference sequence). In nucleotides, the CDR3 is TGTGCCAGCAGTCAACAGGGAAGCAATCAGCCCCAGCATTTT. Encoded protein: CASSQQGSNQPQHF.

Note on this clone: The sample carries other DNA sequences with the same CDR3. The rearrangement uses TRBV11-3 and TRBJ2-2, with 10 bases aligning to TRBD2. With 1 base clipped from V and 4 bases from J, the junction kept 0 bases outside the gene matches. This CDR3 spans 15 amino acids. In germline, CDR1 is SGHNT, CDR2 YENEEA. CDR3 loop: CASSLVAGGTGELFF. CDR3 DNA sequence: TGTGCCAGCAGCTTAGTAGCGGGAGGCACCGGGGAGCTGTTTTTT.